Listed here are 22 T cell receptor beta chains from one sample, sequenced in a study of response to subunit inactivated influenza vaccine. TCRdb ran MiXCR on the RT-PCR reads and lists one entry per CDR3 protein. This table has 300,000 to 350,000 distinct CDR3 sequences, roughly 22% appearing once. Source: PBMCs from blood, taken 21 months after vaccination. All receptors come from a man in his fifties or sixties who received an inactivated influenza vaccine.

This chain joins TRBV15 and TRBJ2-7; 7 bases match TRBD1. J gave up 4 bases and V 3 bases, and 12 bases lay outside the gene matches. The CDR3 loop spans 16 amino acids. In germline, CDR1 is LNHNV, CDR2 YYDKDF (reference sequence). The CDR3 is CATSSLAAGTVYEQYF. The CDR3 DNA is TGTGCCACCAGCAGCTTAGCCGCCGGGACAGTATACGAGCAGTACTTC.

Only a few counts were recorded for this clonotype. The rearrangement uses TRBV4-1 and TRBJ1-1; D not resolved. CDR3 length: 15 amino acids. The germline V gene has CDR1 MGHRA and CDR2 YSYEKL. Trimming removed 2 bases at V and 7 bases at J, with 17 bases between. CDR3 loop: CASSQSPGEEGEAFF. Here the CDR3 DNA reads TGCGCCAGCAGCCAATCCCCTGGGGAGGAGGGTGAAGCTTTCTTT.

This clonotype turned up a few times. The chain couples TRBV20-1 to TRBJ2-3; a weak D match, TRBD2 (6 bases). Germline CDR1 DFQATT, CDR2 SNEGSKA (reference sequence). Trimming removed 3 bases at V and 0 bases at J, with 10 bases between. The CDR3 consists of 14 residues. In nucleotides, the CDR3 is TGCAGTGCTAGGGAGGGACCTAGCACAGATACGCAGTATTTT. It yields the protein CSAREGPSTDTQYF.

Ten or more counts support this clonotype. This chain links TRBV6-5 with TRBJ1-1; D gene unclear. Germline assignment: CDR1 MNHEY and CDR2 SVGAGI. CDR3 length: 12 residues. Trimming stripped 6 bases from V and 8 bases from J, with 13 bases between. As DNA, the CDR3 is TGTGCCAGCAGACGGCCTACAGAAGAAGCTTTCTTT. Amino acids: CASRRPTEEAFF.

This clonotype was detected only a few times. The chain couples TRBV2 to TRBJ2-1; 9 nucleotides line up with TRBD2. CDR3 length: 15 residues. Germline assignment: CDR1 SNHLY and CDR2 FYNNEI. With 7 bases clipped from V and 2 bases from J, the junction kept 6 bases outside the gene matches. Here the CDR3 DNA reads TGTGCCAGCACTGGAAGCGGGGGGACCTACAATGAGCAGTTCTTC. Its translation: CASTGSGGTYNEQFF.

The rearrangement uses TRBV7-9 and TRBJ2-7; possibly TRBD1 or TRBD2 for D (7 bases each). V shed 3 bases and J shed 7 bases, with 16 bases lying between them. From germline, CDR1 is SEHNR and CDR2 FQNEAQ (reference sequence). This CDR3 region has 14 residues. The CDR3 DNA reads as TGTGCCAGCAGCTTCGCCAGCCAGGGGGGGGAGCAGTACTTC. It encodes CASSFASQGGEQYF.

This clonotype was found a few times. The junction and the germline gene differ at one end; a read error may be behind it. The chain recombines TRBV5-4 with TRBJ2-2, with D maybe TRBD2 (5 bases). The CDR3 has 15 amino acids. Germline-derived CDR1 and CDR2 are SGHNT and YYREEE (reference sequence). CDR3 DNA sequence: TGTGCCAGCAGCTTGGCCAGCGAACACACCGGGGAGCTGTCTTTT. This gives the protein CASSLASEHTGELSF.

This clonotype was recorded a few times. The genes are TRBV29-1 and TRBJ1-1, with D perhaps TRBD1 (6 bases). The ends were cut back, 4 bases at V and 5 bases at J, with 14 bases in the middle. This CDR3 region has 13 residues. Germline V gene lookup returns CDR1 SQVTM and CDR2 ANQGSEA. Written as DNA, the CDR3 is TGCAGCGTTGCCGGACAGTGGGTAACTGAAGCTTTCTTT. Translating gives CSVAGQWVTEAFF.

The J gene is TRBJ1-1, the V gene TRBV28, with D unclear. Germline loops: CDR1 MDHEN, CDR2 SYDVKM. The CDR3 spans 11 residues. Between the trimmed V and J ends, which lost 3 bases and 6 bases, there was a span of 5 bases. CDR3 nucleotides: TGTGCCAGCAGTTTTGCCTCTGAAGCTTTCTTT. Residues: CASSFASEAFF.

The V call is TRBV7-2, the J call TRBJ1-4; no definite D call. CDR3 length equals 16 residues. The germline gives CDR1 SGHTA, CDR2 FQGNSA. The germline V and J ends were trimmed by 4 bases and 0 bases, with 12 bases remaining between them. The CDR3 protein is CASSSSTAATNEKLFF. The CDR3 DNA is TGTGCCAGCAGCTCCAGCACGGCTGCAACTAATGAAAAACTGTTTTTT.

The chain carries TRBV20-1 and TRBJ2-3; 13 bases line up with TRBD2. Germline assignment: CDR1 DFQATT and CDR2 SNEGSKA (reference sequence). Trimming removed 3 bases from V and 10 bases from J; junction bases left unmatched: 7. The CDR3 contains 14 residues. CDR3 amino acids: CSARPGTSGTPQYF. CDR3 DNA sequence: TGCAGTGCTAGGCCCGGGACTAGCGGGACCCCGCAGTATTTT.

To note about this clonotype: This CDR3 is missing its conserved last phenylalanine or tryptophan, likely due to a read error. The gene calls are TRBV9 and TRBJ2-3, with D possibly matching TRBD1 (6 bases). V was trimmed by 0 bases and J by 4 bases, leaving 15 bases between them. The CDR3 totals 16 residues. Germline CDR1 and CDR2: SGDLS and YYNGEE. In DNA, the CDR3 is TGTGCCAGCAGCGTAGTTTCAGGGGCCGAGGCAGATACGCAGTATTTG. Protein product: CASSVVSGAEADTQYL.

The chain joins TRBV19 to TRBJ2-2; 7 positions agree with TRBD1. Unmatched junction bases numbered 5, after V lost 4 bases and J lost 6 bases. The germline gives CDR1 LNHDA, CDR2 SQIVND (reference sequence). There are 14 residues in the CDR3. The CDR3, as DNA: TGTGCCAGTAGTAGACAGGGTGCTGCCGGGGAGCTGTTTTTT. Its translation: CASSRQGAAGELFF.

This clonotype was found a few times. The V call is TRBV12-3 or TRBV12-4, the J call TRBJ1-1; TRBD1 is a possible D gene (6 bases). Trimming stripped 4 bases from V and 0 bases from J, with 9 bases between. The CDR3 covers 14 residues. In DNA form, the CDR3 reads TGTGCCAGCAGTTACAGGGACATGAACACTGAAGCTTTCTTT. Translating it yields CASSYRDMNTEAFF.

The chain links TRBV29-1 to TRBJ2-1, with 14 bases identical to TRBD2. Germline V gene data show CDR1 as SQVTM and CDR2 as ANQGSEA. This CDR3 has 15 amino acids. V lost 4 bases, J lost 7 bases, and 6 bases stayed unmatched. Written as DNA, the CDR3 is TGCAGCGTTGCGGGACTAGCGGGGGCATATAATGAGCAGTTCTTC. Translation: CSVAGLAGAYNEQFF.

This clonotype was observed a few times. This chain uses TRBV6-1 with TRBJ2-7, with TRBD1 identical over 8 bases. The length of the CDR3 is 15 residues. Germline lookup yields CDR1 MNHNS and CDR2 SASEGT. The V gene end was trimmed by 3 bases and the J gene end by 3 bases; junction bases not matched to a gene: 7. CDR3 nucleotides: TGTGCCAGCAGTGACGTCGGACAGGGATTCTACGAGCAGTACTTC. It translates to CASSDVGQGFYEQYF.

The J gene is TRBJ1-5, the V gene TRBV4-1, with D tentatively TRBD1 (6 bases). Trimming pared 1 base from V and 6 bases from J, leaving 13 bases between. The CDR3 extends over 15 amino acids. Per the germline V gene, CDR1 is MGHRA and CDR2 is YSYEKL. The CDR3 protein is CASSQGGQGFQPQHF. DNA of the CDR3: TGCGCCAGCAGCCAAGGAGGGCAGGGGTTTCAGCCCCAGCATTTT.

Only a few counts were recorded for this clonotype. The chain is built from TRBV4-2 and TRBJ2-1; TRBD1 matches at 9 bases. V lost 3 bases, J lost 2 bases, and 5 bases stayed unmatched. The CDR3 length is 16 residues. Looked up from germline, CDR1 is LGHNA and CDR2 is YNFKEQ. The CDR3 loop is CASSQAGTGPYNEQFF. For the CDR3, the DNA is TGTGCCAGCAGCCAGGCCGGGACAGGGCCCTACAATGAGCAGTTCTTC.

This clonotype showed up many times. This chain connects TRBV12-3 or TRBV12-4 to TRBJ1-1; weak D call: TRBD1 (5 bases). The CDR3 extends over 16 amino acids. With 2 bases removed from V and 3 bases from J, the gap between germline ends came to 16 bases. In DNA, the CDR3 is TGTGCCAGCAGTTTACAGGGAGTGGGGGTACACACTGAAGCTTTCTTT. Its protein is CASSLQGVGVHTEAFF.

This clonotype was counted between two and nine times. The chain couples TRBV11-3 to TRBJ2-3, with a possible D match to TRBD2 (5 bases). Germline CDR1 reads SGHNT; CDR2 reads YENEEA. This CDR3 region has 15 residues. V lost 1 base, J lost 1 base, and 9 bases lay in between. CDR3 amino acids: CASSLGWTGTDTQYF. The CDR3 DNA sequence: TGTGCCAGCAGCTTAGGGTGGACTGGCACAGATACGCAGTATTTT.

The J gene is TRBJ1-4, the V gene TRBV12-3 or TRBV12-4; 8 bases fit TRBD1. The V gene end was trimmed by 5 bases and the J gene end by 8 bases; junction bases not matched to a gene: 13. The CDR3 sequence is 16 residues long. The CDR3 region is CASSPDREIRKEKLFF. The CDR3 DNA sequence: TGTGCCAGCAGTCCGGACAGGGAGATACGGAAGGAAAAACTGTTTTTT.

Concerning this clonotype itself: A junction boundary mismatches the germline segment, possibly from a read error. The rearrangement links TRBV5-1 to TRBJ1-1; 7 bases match TRBD1. Looked up from germline, CDR1 is SGHRS and CDR2 is YFSETQ. CDR3 length: 14 amino acids. Written as DNA, the CDR3 is TGCGCCGGCAGGGACAGACCGGGCGGCACTGAAGCTTTCTTT. It codes for CAGRDRPGGTEAFF.